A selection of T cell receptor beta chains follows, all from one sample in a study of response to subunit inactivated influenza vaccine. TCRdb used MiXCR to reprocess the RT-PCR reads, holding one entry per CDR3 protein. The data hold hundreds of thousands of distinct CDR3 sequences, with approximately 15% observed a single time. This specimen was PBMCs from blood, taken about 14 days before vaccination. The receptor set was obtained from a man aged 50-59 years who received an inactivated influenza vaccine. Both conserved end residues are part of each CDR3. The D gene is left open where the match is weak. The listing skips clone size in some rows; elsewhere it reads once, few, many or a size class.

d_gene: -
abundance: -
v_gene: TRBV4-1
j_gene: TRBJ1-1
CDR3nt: TGCGCCAGCAGCCCACCGCTCGGGACTTTGAACACTGAAGCTTTCTTT
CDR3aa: CASSPPLGTLNTEAFF

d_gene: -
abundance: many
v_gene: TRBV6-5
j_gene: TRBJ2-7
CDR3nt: TGTGCCAGCAGCTATACAGGGTTCTCCTACGAGCAGTACTTC
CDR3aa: CASSYTGFSYEQYF

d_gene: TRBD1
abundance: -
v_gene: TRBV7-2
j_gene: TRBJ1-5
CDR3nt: TGTGCCAGCAGCTTAGGAGACAGGGCTAATCAGCCCCAGCATTTT
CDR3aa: CASSLGDRANQPQHF

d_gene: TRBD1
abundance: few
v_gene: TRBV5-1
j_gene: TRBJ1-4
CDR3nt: TGCGCCAGCAGCCCCGGGACAGGGGCAACTAATGAAAAACTGTTTTTT
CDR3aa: CASSPGTGATNEKLFF

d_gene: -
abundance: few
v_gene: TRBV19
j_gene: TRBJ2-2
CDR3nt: TGTGCCAGTAGTACCCGGGACAATAACACCGGGGAGCTGTTTTTT
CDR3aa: CASSTRDNNTGELFF

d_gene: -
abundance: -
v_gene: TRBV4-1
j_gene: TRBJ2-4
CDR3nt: TGCGCCAGCAGCCAAGAAGGGAGGGGGCCCAAAAACATTCAGTACTTC
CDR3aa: CASSQEGRGPKNIQYF

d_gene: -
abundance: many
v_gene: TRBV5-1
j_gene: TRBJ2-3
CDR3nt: TGCGCCAGCAGCCCCGGGGACGGAATATCCGCAGATACGCAGTATTTT
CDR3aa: CASSPGDGISADTQYF

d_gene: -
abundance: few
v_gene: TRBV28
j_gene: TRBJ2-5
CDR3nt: TGTGCCAGCAGTACCTTAGGGTGGGAGACCCAGTACTTC
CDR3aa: CASSTLGWETQYF

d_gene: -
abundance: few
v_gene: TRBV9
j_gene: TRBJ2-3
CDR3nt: TGTGCCAGCAGCGTAGGGTATAGAGGACCCCAAGATACGCAGTATTTT
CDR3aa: CASSVGYRGPQDTQYF

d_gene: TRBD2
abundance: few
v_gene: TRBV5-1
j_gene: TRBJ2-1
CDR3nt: TGCGCCAGCAGCTTGAGCGGGGGGTCCCACAATGAGCAGTTCTTC
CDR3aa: CASSLSGGSHNEQFF

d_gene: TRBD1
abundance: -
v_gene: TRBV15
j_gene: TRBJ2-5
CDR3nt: TGTGCCACCAGCAGAGGAATGCAACAGGGGGATCGGACCCAGTACTTC
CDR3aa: CATSRGMQQGDRTQYF

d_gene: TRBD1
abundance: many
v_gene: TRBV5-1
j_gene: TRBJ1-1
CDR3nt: TGCGCCAGCAGCCCTGACAGGGCCTTGTACACTGAAGCTTTCTTT
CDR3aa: CASSPDRALYTEAFF

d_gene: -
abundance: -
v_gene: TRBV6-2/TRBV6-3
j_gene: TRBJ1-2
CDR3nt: TGTGCCAGCAGTGACTACAGGACATCTAACTATGGCTACACCTTC
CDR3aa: CASSDYRTSNYGYTF

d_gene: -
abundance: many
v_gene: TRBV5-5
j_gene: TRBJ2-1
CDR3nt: TGTGCCAGCAGCCTAGAGGGGGGTCGATACAATGAGCAGTTCTTC
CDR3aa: CASSLEGGRYNEQFF

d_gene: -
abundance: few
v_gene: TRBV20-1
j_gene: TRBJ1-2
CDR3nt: TGCAGTGCTAGAGATGCGCCGGCGGGGGGGCTTAACTATGGCTACACCTTC
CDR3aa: CSARDAPAGGLNYGYTF

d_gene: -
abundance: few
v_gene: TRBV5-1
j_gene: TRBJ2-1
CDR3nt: TGCGCCAGCAGCCGGGGTCGGGACATCGGGAATGAGCAGTTCTTC
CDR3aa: CASSRGRDIGNEQFF